One T cell receptor (beta chain) is described in this entry. This record belongs to a study of blood T cell repertoires in COVID-19. About the study: Sites across the United States, Italy and Spain contributed samples from acute and convalescent COVID-19. Nucleic acid was either cDNA or gDNA, and it came from T cells, B-cell-depleted T cells, or PBMCs.

In the original workflow: Estimation of nucleated cell counts relied on the amplification of reference gene primers. The data were produced by immunoSEQ multiplex PCR, yet TCRdb's version contains in-frame clones alone and is incomplete. V and J calls and clone size are those listed in that table; D and trimming were worked out from the DNA. This sample has around 300,000 clones, with 75% to 90% found just once. The V segment lost 11 bases and the J segment 4 bases; nucleotides outside the gene matches: 5. This CDR3 comprises 12 residues. Germline CDR1 MNHEY, CDR2 SVGAGI. The clonotype originates from a woman in her seventies with acute or convalescent COVID-19. The J gene is TRBJ2-3, the V gene TRBV6-5; 8 bases fit TRBD1. Sequenced: peripheral blood. The CDR3 protein is CAVRGLSDTQYF. The CDR3 DNA reads as TGTGCCGTCAGGGGGCTCTCAGATACGCAGTATTTT.